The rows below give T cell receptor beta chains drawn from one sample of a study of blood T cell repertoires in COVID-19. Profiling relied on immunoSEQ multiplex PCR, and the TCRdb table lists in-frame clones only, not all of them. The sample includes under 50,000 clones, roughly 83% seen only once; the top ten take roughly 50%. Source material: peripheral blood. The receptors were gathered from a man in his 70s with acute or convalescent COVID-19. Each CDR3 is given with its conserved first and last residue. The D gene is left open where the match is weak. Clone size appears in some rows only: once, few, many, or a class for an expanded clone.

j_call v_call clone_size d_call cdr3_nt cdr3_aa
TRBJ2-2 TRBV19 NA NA TGTGCCAGTAGTACCCTGTCCGGGGAGCTGTTTTTT CASSTLSGELFF
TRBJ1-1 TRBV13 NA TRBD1 TGTGCCAGCAGCTTAAACAGGGGGGGTACTGAAGCTTTCTTT CASSLNRGGTEAFF
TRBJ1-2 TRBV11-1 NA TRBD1 TGTGCCAGCAGCCGGCGACAGGGAATAGGGGGCTACACCTTC CASSRRQGIGGYTF
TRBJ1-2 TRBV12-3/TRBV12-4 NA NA TGTGCCAGCAACGAGCGAGGGAACTATGGCTACACCTTC CASNERGNYGYTF
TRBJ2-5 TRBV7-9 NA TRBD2 TGTGCCAGCAGGGGACTAGCGGGAGTTTCGGAAGAGACCCAGTACTTC CASRGLAGVSEETQYF
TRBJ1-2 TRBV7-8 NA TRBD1 TGTGCCAGCAGCTTTGGGACAGAGGGAAACTATGGCTACACCTTC CASSFGTEGNYGYTF
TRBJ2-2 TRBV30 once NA TGTGCCTGGAGAGCGGTGATTAACACCGGGGAGCTGTTTTTT CAWRAVINTGELFF
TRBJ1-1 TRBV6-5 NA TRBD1 TGTGCCAGCAGCACGGGACAGGGACCTGAAGCTTTCTTT CASSTGQGPEAFF
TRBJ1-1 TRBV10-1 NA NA TGCGCCAGCAGTGAGTCGATGAGAGGTTCAGCTTTCTTT CASSESMRGSAFF
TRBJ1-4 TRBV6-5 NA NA TGTGCCAGCAGTTTACGGGAACGTAATGAAAAACTGTTTTTT CASSLRERNEKLFF
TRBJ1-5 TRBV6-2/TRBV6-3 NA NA TGTGCCAGCAGTTACTCTGGAGAGAATCAGCCCCAGCATTTT CASSYSGENQPQHF
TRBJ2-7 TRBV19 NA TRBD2 TGTGCCAGTAGTAGTAGCGGGAGGTTCGACGAGCAGTACTTC CASSSSGRFDEQYF
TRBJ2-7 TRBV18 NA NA TGTGCCAGCCGGCAGGGGAACGAGCAGTACTTC CASRQGNEQYF
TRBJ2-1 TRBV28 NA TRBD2 TGTGCCAGCCGTACTAGCGGGGCTTACAATGAGCAGTTCTTC CASRTSGAYNEQFF
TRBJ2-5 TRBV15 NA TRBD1 TGTGCCACCAGCCTAAGACAGGGGGAGACCCAGTACTTC CATSLRQGETQYF
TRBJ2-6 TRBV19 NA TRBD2 TGTGCCAGTAGTATGCTGGGTAGCGGGAGTCTCTCTGGGGCCAACGTCCTGACTTTC CASSMLGSGSLSGANVLTF
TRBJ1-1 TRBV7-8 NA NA TGTGCCAGCAGTAGCGAGGGTAGAACTGAAGCTTTCTTT CASSSEGRTEAFF
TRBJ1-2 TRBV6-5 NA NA TGTGCCAGCATCCGAGAAAGCATAGTTGGCTACACCTTC CASIRESIVGYTF
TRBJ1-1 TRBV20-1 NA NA TGCAGTGCTAGGACCGGTAGCGAAGCTTTCTTT CSARTGSEAFF
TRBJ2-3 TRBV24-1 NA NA TGTGCCACCAGTGATCCTAACACAGATACGCAGTATTTT CATSDPNTDTQYF
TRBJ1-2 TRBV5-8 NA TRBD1 TGTGCCAGCAGCTCGAGACAGGGGGCGCGGAGCTACACCTTC CASSSRQGARSYTF
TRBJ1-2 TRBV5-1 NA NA TGCGCCAGCAGCGGTTCGGGACTCCGGAGGGGCTACACCTTC CASSGSGLRRGYTF
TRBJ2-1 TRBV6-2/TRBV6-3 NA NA TGTGCCAGCAGCAAGCGGGTGGGGTCCTACAATGAGCAGTTCTTC CASSKRVGSYNEQFF
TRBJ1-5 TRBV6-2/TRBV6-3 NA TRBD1 TGTGCCAGCAGTGACGACGTGACAGGGGGCGATCAGCCCCAGCATTTT CASSDDVTGGDQPQHF
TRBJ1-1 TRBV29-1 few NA TGCAGCGTACGGACAGTGACGGACACTGAAGCTTTCTTT CSVRTVTDTEAFF
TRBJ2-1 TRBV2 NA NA TGTGCCAGCAGCTCAGTCGGGGATCCCAACAATGAGCAGTTCTTC CASSSVGDPNNEQFF
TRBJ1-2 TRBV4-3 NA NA TGCGCCAGCAGCCAAGCTCGGGGGTGGGGCTACACCTTC CASSQARGWGYTF
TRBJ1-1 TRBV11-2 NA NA TGTGCCAGCAGCTTAGTTTGGCAGGACACTGAAGCTTTCTTT CASSLVWQDTEAFF
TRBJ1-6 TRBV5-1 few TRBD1 TGCGCCAGCAGCTTAACTTTTAGACAGGGGCGGAATTCACCCCTCCACTTT CASSLTFRQGRNSPLHF
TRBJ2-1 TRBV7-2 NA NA TGTGCCAGCAGCCCTGCCGGGCGGGGCGGTGAGCAGTTCTTC CASSPAGRGGEQFF
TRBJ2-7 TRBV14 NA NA TGTGCCAGCAGCCAAGATACCAGGGCCGGATACGAGCAGTACTTC CASSQDTRAGYEQYF
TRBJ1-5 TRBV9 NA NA TGTGCCAGCAGCGTAGACGCGGGAACACAGCCCCAGCATTTT CASSVDAGTQPQHF
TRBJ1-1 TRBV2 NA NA TGTGCCAGCAGTGGGACTTTGGGGACTGAAGCTTTCTTT CASSGTLGTEAFF
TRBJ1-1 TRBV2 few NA TGTGCCAGCAGTGCACACAAAGGGGACACTGAAGCTTTCTTT CASSAHKGDTEAFF
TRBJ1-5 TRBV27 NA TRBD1 TGTGCCAGCAGTTTTAAGCCAGGGGGAACTCAGCCCCAGCATTTT CASSFKPGGTQPQHF
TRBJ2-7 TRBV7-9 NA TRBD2 TGTGCCAGCAGTTATTGGAGCGGGGGGCCCAACGAGCAGTACTTC CASSYWSGGPNEQYF
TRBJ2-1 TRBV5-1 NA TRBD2 TGCGCCAGCAGCATGGCTAGCGGATACAATGAGCAGTTCTTC CASSMASGYNEQFF
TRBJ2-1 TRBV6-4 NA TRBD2 TGTGCCAGCCCTTTCGAGGGACTAGCCGTATACAATGAGCAGTTCTTC CASPFEGLAVYNEQFF
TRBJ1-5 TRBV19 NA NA TGTGCCAGTAGTATCCTCAATCAGCCCCAGCATTTT CASSILNQPQHF
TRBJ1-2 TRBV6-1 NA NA TGTGCCAGCAGTGACGGTTTCATCCGCTACACCTTC CASSDGFIRYTF
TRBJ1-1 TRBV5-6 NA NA TGTGCCAGCAGCTTGGGGAGTCCTAACACTGAAGCTTTCTTT CASSLGSPNTEAFF
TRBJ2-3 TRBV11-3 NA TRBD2 TGTGCCAGCAGCCCCTCCGCGGGGGGCCGCACAGATACGCAGTATTTT CASSPSAGGRTDTQYF
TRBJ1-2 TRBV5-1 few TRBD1 TGCGCCAGCAGCTTGGAGACAGGGGGCGGCTACACCTTC CASSLETGGGYTF
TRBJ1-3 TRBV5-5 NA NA TGTGCCAGCAGCTTGGTGCCATCTACAGCGAGGGACACCATATATTTT CASSLVPSTARDTIYF
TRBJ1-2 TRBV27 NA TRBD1 TGTGCCAGCAGCAGGGGGATGGGGGCAGGGAACTATGGCTACACCTTC CASSRGMGAGNYGYTF
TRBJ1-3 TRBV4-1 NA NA TGCGCCAGCAGCCAAGATACAGGGCCAGATGGAAACACCATATATTTT CASSQDTGPDGNTIYF
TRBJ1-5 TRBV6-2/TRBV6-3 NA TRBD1 TGTGCCAGCAGTTCATTGACAGGGGGTCAGCCCCAGCATTTT CASSSLTGGQPQHF
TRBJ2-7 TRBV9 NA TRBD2 TGTGCCAGCAGCGTAGAACTAGCGGGGGTGTACGAGCAGTACTTC CASSVELAGVYEQYF
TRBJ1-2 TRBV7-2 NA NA TGTGCCAGCAGCGGCGGGACCGTTCCCTATGGCTACACCTTC CASSGGTVPYGYTF
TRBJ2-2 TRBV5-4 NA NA TGTGCCGGTCTACTAGATCCCAACACCGGGGAGCTGTTTTTT CAGLLDPNTGELFF
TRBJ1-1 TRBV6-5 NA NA TGTGCCAGCAGTCTCCGACCCTCCAGGACTGAAGCTTTCTTT CASSLRPSRTEAFF
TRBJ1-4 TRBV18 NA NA TGTGCCAGCTCCCTCGACTCCCCGAGGGATGAAAAACTGTTTTTT CASSLDSPRDEKLFF
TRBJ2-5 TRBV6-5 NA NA TGTGCCAGCAGTCCCCCAGGGGATGGAGAGACCCAGTACTTC CASSPPGDGETQYF
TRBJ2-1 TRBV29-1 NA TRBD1 TGCAGCGTTGCCCGGGACAGGGACAGGGCACAGTTCTTC CSVARDRDRAQFF
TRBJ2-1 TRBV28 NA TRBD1 TGTGCCAGCAGTCCGGCCGGGACAGGGGACAATGAGCAGTTCTTC CASSPAGTGDNEQFF